The clone carrying this T cell receptor (beta chain) was seen a few times. The source of the sample is a study of tumour-infiltrating T cells in Burkitt lymphoma. Germline V gives CDR1 SGHNT, CDR2 YYREEE (reference sequence). Trimming shortened V by 2 bases and J by 6 bases, and 17 bases separated the two germline ends. This CDR3 contains 15 residues. Here immunoSEQ multiplex PCR was the method, and the copy in TCRdb shows in-frame clones only, minus some. The sample has around 3,300 clones, 13% seen once. The sequenced material came from tumor tissue. The chain is built from TRBV5-4 and TRBJ1-2, with D unclear. This TCR was sampled from a human donor with Burkitt lymphoma. This chain's CDR3 is CASSFRPEATNGYTF. CDR3 DNA: TGTGCCAGCAGCTTTCGGCCGGAGGCCACTAATGGCTACACCTTC.